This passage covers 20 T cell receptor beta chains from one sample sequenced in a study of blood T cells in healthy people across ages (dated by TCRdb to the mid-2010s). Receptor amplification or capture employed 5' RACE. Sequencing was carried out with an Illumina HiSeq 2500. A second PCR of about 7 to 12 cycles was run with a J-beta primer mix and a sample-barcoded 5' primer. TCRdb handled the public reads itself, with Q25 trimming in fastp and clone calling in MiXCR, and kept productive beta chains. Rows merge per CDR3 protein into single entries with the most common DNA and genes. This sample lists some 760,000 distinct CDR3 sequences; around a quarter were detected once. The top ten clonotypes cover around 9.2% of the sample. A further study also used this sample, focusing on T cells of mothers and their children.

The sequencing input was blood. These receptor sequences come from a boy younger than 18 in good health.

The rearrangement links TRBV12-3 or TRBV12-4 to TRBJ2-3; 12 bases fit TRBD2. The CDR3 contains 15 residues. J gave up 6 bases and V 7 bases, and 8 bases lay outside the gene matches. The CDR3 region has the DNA TGTGCCAGCACCTTTTCTAGCGGGGGGGAGGATACGCAGTATTTT. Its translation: CASTFSSGGEDTQYF.

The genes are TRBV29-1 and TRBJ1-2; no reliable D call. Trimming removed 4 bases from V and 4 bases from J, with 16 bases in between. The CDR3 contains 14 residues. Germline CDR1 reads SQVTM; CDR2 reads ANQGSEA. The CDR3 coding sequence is TGCAGCGTTGTAGAGGGAAATTTGATCTATGGCTACACCTTC. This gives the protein CSVVEGNLIYGYTF. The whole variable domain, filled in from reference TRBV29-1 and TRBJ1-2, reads SAVISQKPSRDICQRGTSLTIQCQVDSQVTMMFWYRQQPGQSLTLIATANQGSEATYESGFVIDKFPISRPNLTFSTLTVSNMSPEDSSIYLCSVVEGNLIYGYTFGSGTRLTVV.

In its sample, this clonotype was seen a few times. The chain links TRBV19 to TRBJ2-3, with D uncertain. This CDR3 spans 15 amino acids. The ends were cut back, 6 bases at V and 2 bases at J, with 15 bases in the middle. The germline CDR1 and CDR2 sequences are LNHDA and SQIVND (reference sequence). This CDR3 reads CASSPLAALTDTQYF. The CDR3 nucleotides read TGTGCCAGTAGCCCGTTGGCCGCACTCACAGATACGCAGTATTTT.

In DNA, the CDR3 is TGTGCCAGCAGCTTATCAGGGGCCGGGAAGACCCAGTACTTC. Its translation: CASSLSGAGKTQYF. This chain joins TRBV11-3 and TRBJ2-5, with a tentative D call TRBD1 (6 bases). Germline CDR1 SGHNT, CDR2 YENEEA. Trimming took 2 bases from V and 6 from J, leaving 13 bases between them. This CDR3 is 14 amino acids long. Variable domain in full (rest from reference TRBV11-3 and TRBJ2-5): EAGVVQSPRYKIIEKKQPVAFWCNPISGHNTLYWYLQNLGQGPELLIRYENEEAVDDSQLPKDRFSAERLKGVDSTLKIQPAELGDSAVYLCASSLSGAGKTQYFGPGTRLLVL.

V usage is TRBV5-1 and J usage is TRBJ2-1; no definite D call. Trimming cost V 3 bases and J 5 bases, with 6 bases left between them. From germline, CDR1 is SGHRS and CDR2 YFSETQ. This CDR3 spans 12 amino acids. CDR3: CASSWNDNEQFF. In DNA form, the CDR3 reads TGCGCCAGCAGCTGGAATGACAATGAGCAGTTCTTC.

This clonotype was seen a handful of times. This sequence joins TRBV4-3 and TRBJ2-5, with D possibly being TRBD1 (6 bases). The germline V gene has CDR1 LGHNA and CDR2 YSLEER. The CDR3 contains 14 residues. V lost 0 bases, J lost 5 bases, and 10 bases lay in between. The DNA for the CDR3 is TGCGCCAGCAGCCAAGATAGGGGGATGGAGACCCAGTACTTC. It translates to CASSQDRGMETQYF.

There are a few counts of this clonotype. The chain's CDR3 is CSVAVADTGELFF. In DNA form, the CDR3 reads TGCAGTGTCGCGGTAGCGGACACCGGGGAGCTGTTTTTT. The chain employs TRBV20-1 and TRBJ2-2, with TRBD2 as a possible D gene (6 bases). Between the trimmed V and J ends, which lost 7 bases and 3 bases, there was a span of 12 bases. Germline CDR1 reads DFQATT; CDR2 reads SNEGSKA (reference sequence). This CDR3 region has 13 residues.

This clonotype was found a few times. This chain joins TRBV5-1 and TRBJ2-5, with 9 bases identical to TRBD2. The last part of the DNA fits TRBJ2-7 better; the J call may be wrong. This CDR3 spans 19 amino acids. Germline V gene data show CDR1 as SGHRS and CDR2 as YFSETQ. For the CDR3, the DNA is TGCGCCAGCAGCTTCACGAACCAACGGGCGGGGGGGCCGTTCTACGAGCAGTACTTC. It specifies CASSFTNQRAGGPFYEQYF.

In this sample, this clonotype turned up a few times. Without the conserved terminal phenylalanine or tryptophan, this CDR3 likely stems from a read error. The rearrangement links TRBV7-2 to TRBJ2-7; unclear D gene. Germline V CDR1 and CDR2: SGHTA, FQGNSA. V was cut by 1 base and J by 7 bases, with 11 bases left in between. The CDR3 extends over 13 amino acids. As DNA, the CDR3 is TGTGCCAGCAGCTTAGTTGCCTTAAGGGAGCAGTACCTC. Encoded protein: CASSLVALREQYL.

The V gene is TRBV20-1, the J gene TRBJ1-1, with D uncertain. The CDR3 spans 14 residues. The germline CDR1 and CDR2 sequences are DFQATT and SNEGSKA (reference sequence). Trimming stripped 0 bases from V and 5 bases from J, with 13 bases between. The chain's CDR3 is CSARDPRAGTEAFF. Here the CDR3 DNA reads TGCAGTGCTAGAGATCCTAGGGCGGGGACTGAAGCTTTCTTT.

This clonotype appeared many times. CDR3 DNA: TGTGCCAGCAGTTCCCCGGGACTAGCGGACTACGAGCAGTACTTC. Translated, it gives CASSSPGLADYEQYF. The J gene is TRBJ2-7, the V gene TRBV28; 11 bases map to TRBD2. Germline-derived CDR1 and CDR2 are MDHEN and SYDVKM. With 4 bases clipped from V and 3 bases from J, the junction kept 5 bases outside the gene matches. The CDR3 contains 15 residues.

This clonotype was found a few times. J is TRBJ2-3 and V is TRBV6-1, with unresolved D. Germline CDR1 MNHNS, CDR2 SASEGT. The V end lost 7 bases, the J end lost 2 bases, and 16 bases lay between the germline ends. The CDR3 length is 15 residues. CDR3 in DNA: TGTGCCAGCACGATCTGGGGTTTCTCCACAGATACGCAGTATTTT. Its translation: CASTIWGFSTDTQYF.

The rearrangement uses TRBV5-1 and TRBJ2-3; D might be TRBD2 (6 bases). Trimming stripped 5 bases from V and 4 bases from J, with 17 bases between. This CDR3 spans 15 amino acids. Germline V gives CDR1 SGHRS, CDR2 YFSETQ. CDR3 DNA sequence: TGCGCCAGCAGAGAGGAGGGAGTTATAGCAGATACGCAGTATTTT. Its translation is CASREEGVIADTQYF.

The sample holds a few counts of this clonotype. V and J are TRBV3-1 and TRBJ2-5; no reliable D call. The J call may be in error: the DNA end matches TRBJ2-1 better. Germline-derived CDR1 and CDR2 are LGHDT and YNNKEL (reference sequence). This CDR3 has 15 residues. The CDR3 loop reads CASSQESVTYNEQFF. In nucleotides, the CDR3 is TGTGCCAGCAGCCAAGAGTCAGTCACCTACAATGAGCAGTTCTTC.

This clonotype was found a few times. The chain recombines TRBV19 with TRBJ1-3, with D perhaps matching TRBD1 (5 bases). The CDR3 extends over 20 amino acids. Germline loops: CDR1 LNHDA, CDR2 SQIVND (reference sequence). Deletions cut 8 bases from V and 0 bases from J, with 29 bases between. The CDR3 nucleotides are TGTGCCAGTTTCGGCGTAGGGGCTAGTAGTGGGGAACCCTCTGGAAACACCATATATTTT. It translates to CASFGVGASSGEPSGNTIYF.

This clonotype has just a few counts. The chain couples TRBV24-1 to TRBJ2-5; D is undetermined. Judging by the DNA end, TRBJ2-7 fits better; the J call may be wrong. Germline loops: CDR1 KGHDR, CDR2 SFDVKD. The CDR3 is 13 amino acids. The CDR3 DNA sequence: TGTGCCACCAGTGATTTCCGGACCTACGAGCAGTACTTC. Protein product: CATSDFRTYEQYF.

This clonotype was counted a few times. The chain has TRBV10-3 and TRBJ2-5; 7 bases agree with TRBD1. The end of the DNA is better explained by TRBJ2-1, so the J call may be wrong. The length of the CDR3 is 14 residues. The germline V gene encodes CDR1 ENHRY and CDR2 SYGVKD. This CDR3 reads CAISEPPQGNEQFF. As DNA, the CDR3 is TGTGCCATCAGTGAGCCCCCACAGGGGAATGAGCAGTTCTTC.

CDR3 in DNA: TGCAGCGCGGGGACTGGTAACTACGAGCAGTACTTC. It encodes CSAGTGNYEQYF. The V gene is TRBV29-1, the J gene TRBJ2-7, with a possible D match to TRBD2 (6 bases). Germline CDR1 is SQVTM and CDR2 is ANQGSEA. The CDR3 covers 12 residues. Trimming pared 7 bases from V and 3 bases from J, leaving 13 bases between.

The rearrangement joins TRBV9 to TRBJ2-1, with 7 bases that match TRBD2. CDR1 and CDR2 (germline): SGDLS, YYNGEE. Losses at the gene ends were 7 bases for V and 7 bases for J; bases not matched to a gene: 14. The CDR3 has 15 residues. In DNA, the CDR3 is TGTGCCAGCGAAGAGTTCGGTAGCGGGCGAAATGAGCAGTTCTTC. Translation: CASEEFGSGRNEQFF.

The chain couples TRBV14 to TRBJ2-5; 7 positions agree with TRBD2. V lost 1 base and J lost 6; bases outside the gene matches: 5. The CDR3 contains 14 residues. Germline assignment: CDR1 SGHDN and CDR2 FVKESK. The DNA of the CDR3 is TGTGCCAGCAGCCAAGCCAGCGGGGAAAAGACCCAGTACTTC. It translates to CASSQASGEKTQYF. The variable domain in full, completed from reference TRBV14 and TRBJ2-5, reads EAGVTQFPSHSVIEKGQTVTLRCDPISGHDNLYWYRRVMGKEIKFLLHFVKESKQDESGMPNNRFLAERTGGTYSTLKVQPAELEDSGVYFCASSQASGEKTQYFGPGTRLLVL.